The 23 T cell receptor beta chains in this list originate from one sample, sequenced in a study of T cells in Graves' hyperthyroidism and ophthalmopathy. Template material for amplifying TCR beta CDR3 regions consisted of RNA transcripts. The HTBI primer set served for first-round RT-PCR of the TCR CDR3. In TCRdb, the multiplex PCR reads were re-called with MiXCR into one record per CDR3 protein. The data show around 800,000 distinct CDR3 sequences, 38% seen once. Input material: blood. The receptors stem from a man between 18 and 29 years old with Graves' hyperthyroidism.

The CDR3 bases are TGTGCCAGCAGCTTGACCCTGGCCTCGCAAGAGACCCAGTACTTC. This encodes CASSLTLASQETQYF. The rearrangement joins TRBV5-4 to TRBJ2-5; D is ambiguous. The V end was cut by 1 base, the J end by 2 bases, with 12 bases between. The length of the CDR3 is 15 residues. Germline loops: CDR1 SGHNT, CDR2 YYREEE (reference sequence).

A note on this clonotype: The junction departs from germline at one end; a sequencing error may be responsible. The chain joins TRBV10-2 to TRBJ1-4; no definite D call. Per germline, CDR1 WSHSY and CDR2 SAAADI. The CDR3 covers 16 residues. The CDR3 loop is CASSYSIAPTNEKLFF. The CDR3 DNA reads TGTGCCAGCAGTTACTCGATTGCCCCAACTAATGAAAAACTGTTTTTT.

In this sample, this clonotype turned up a few times. The rearrangement joins TRBV7-3 to TRBJ2-7; 15 bases are shared with TRBD2. The length of the CDR3 is 16 residues. Germline V lookup: CDR1 SGHTA, CDR2 FQGTGA. V lost 5 bases to trimming and J lost 4 bases; unmatched junction nucleotides: 6. The CDR3 loop is CASSLGLAGGGYEQYF. Here the CDR3 DNA reads TGTGCCAGCAGCCTCGGACTAGCGGGAGGGGGGTACGAGCAGTACTTC.

This clonotype has only a few counts. The J gene is TRBJ1-6, the V gene TRBV4-1; 7 nucleotides line up with TRBD1. In germline, CDR1 is MGHRA, CDR2 YSYEKL. Trimming removed 1 base from V and 8 bases from J; junction bases left unmatched: 5. The CDR3 is 15 residues long. The chain's CDR3 is CASSQGQGVDSPLHF. For the CDR3, the DNA is TGCGCCAGCAGCCAAGGCCAGGGGGTTGATTCACCCCTCCACTTT.

This clonotype was seen a handful of times. The V and J genes are TRBV5-1 and TRBJ2-7; D uncertain. With 2 bases removed from V and 3 bases from J, the gap between germline ends came to 12 bases. The CDR3 contains 14 residues. CDR1 is SGHRS and CDR2 is YFSETQ in the germline V gene. The CDR3 spells CASSFSTEYYEQYF. The CDR3 DNA reads as TGCGCCAGCAGCTTTTCGACGGAATACTACGAGCAGTACTTC.

In the case of this clonotype: A read error is possible here, since a much larger clone lies one base away. CDR3 sequence: CASSPTGTGDQLQHF. Written as DNA, the CDR3 is TGTGCCAGCAGCCCAACTGGGACAGGGGATCAGCTCCAGCATTTT. The V and J genes are TRBV9 and TRBJ1-5; 10 bases agree with TRBD1. The CDR3 contains 15 residues. Germline loops: CDR1 SGDLS, CDR2 YYNGEE.

This clonotype was observed a single time. The chain uses TRBV7-9 and TRBJ2-5; TRBD2 agrees at 16 bases. Germline CDR1 and CDR2: SEHNR and FQNEAQ (reference sequence). The CDR3 consists of 15 residues. V lost 5 bases, J lost 9 bases, and 6 bases stayed unmatched. The CDR3 nucleotides read TGTGCCAGCAGCCACGGGACTAGCGGGGGGGAGTCCCAGTACTTC. This sequence encodes CASSHGTSGGESQYF.

J is TRBJ1-2 and V is TRBV20-1; D not resolved. V dropped 0 bases and J dropped 0 bases, with 8 bases sitting between them. CDR1 and CDR2 from the germline V gene are DFQATT and SNEGSKA (reference sequence). The CDR3 has 14 amino acids. The CDR3 DNA follows: TGCAGTGCTAGAGACTCTGGTGCTAACTATGGCTACACCTTC. As protein: CSARDSGANYGYTF.

This sequence joins TRBV9 and TRBJ2-7; D unresolved. V shed 4 bases and J shed 4 bases, with 15 bases lying between them. Per germline, CDR1 SGDLS and CDR2 YYNGEE. The length of the CDR3 is 14 residues. CDR3: CASSLAGWVYEQYF. CDR3 nucleotide sequence: TGTGCCAGCAGCTTGGCAGGATGGGTTTACGAGCAGTACTTC.

The chain couples TRBV6-5 to TRBJ2-2; 11 nucleotides align to TRBD2. V lost 3 bases to trimming and J lost 8 bases; unmatched junction nucleotides: 11. CDR1 and CDR2 (germline): MNHEY, SVGAGI. This CDR3 is 17 amino acids long. The CDR3 loop is CASSYRTSGSRRGELFF. DNA of the CDR3: TGTGCCAGCAGTTATAGGACTAGCGGGTCGCGTCGAGGGGAGCTGTTTTTT.

This clonotype was picked up a small number of times. A far larger clone is one nucleotide away, so this likely arose from a read error. The chain joins TRBV19 to TRBJ1-1; possible D gene TRBD1, 5 bases. V was cut by 11 bases and J by 8 bases, with 9 bases left in between. The CDR3 totals 9 residues. In germline, CDR1 is LNHDA, CDR2 SQIVND (reference sequence). In DNA, the CDR3 is TGTGCCGGTGGGACGGAAGCTTTCTTT. It codes for CAGGTEAFF.

The chain links TRBV19 to TRBJ2-7, with TRBD1 identical over 10 bases. This CDR3 has 14 amino acids. V was pared by 4 bases and J by 8 bases, with 8 bases of the junction left unmatched. Germline loops: CDR1 LNHDA, CDR2 SQIVND (reference sequence). For the CDR3, the DNA is TGTGCCAGTAGTACGTCGACAGGGGGCGACCAGCAGTACTTC. Protein product: CASSTSTGGDQQYF.

This clonotype turned up a few times. The chain uses TRBV29-1 and TRBJ2-5; D might be TRBD2 (7 bases). This CDR3 region has 13 residues. V gave up 3 bases and J gave up 5 bases, with 13 bases separating them. The germline V gene has CDR1 SQVTM and CDR2 ANQGSEA. DNA for the CDR3: TGCAGCGTTGATAAGGGGGGAGGGGAGACCCAGTACTTC. It codes for CSVDKGGGETQYF.

This rearrangement joins TRBV25-1 to TRBJ1-1; 11 nucleotides agree with TRBD1. Germline V gene sequence: CDR1 MGHDK, CDR2 SYGVNS. Trimming cost V 6 bases and J 6 bases; bases outside gene matches: 9. The CDR3 has 15 residues. The CDR3 here is CASSPGQGAHAEAFF. In DNA, the CDR3 is TGTGCCAGCAGCCCAGGACAGGGGGCGCACGCTGAAGCTTTCTTT.

This clonotype was seen repeatedly, ten times or more. This chain joins TRBV29-1 and TRBJ2-7, with D tentatively TRBD1 or TRBD2 (5 bases each). This CDR3 comprises 13 residues. The V gene lost 1 base and the J gene lost 2 bases, with 9 bases spanning the gap. CDR1 SQVTM and CDR2 ANQGSEA come from the germline V gene. The CDR3 nucleotides are TGCAGCGTTGAAGCCGGGGCCACCTACGAGCAGTACTTC. Translation: CSVEAGATYEQYF.

This clonotype appeared a few times. The gene calls are TRBV7-9 and TRBJ1-4; the D gene is possibly TRBD1 (5 bases). V was clipped by 5 bases and J by 0 bases, with 10 bases between them. CDR3 length equals 15 residues. From germline, CDR1 is SEHNR and CDR2 FQNEAQ (reference sequence). The CDR3 is CASSRPGATNEKLFF. As DNA, the CDR3 is TGTGCCAGCAGCCGCCCGGGGGCAACTAATGAAAAACTGTTTTTT.

The J gene is TRBJ1-5, the V gene TRBV4-1; 7 nucleotides align to TRBD1. Germline assignment: CDR1 MGHRA and CDR2 YSYEKL. V trimming: 5 bases; J trimming: 6 bases; junction bases outside the gene matches: 7. This CDR3 spans 14 amino acids. The CDR3 DNA is TGCGCCAGCAGCGACAGGGTGTCGGGTCAGCCCCAGCATTTT. Amino acid sequence: CASSDRVSGQPQHF.

This clonotype occurred many times. CDR3 DNA sequence: TGTGCCAGCAGCTTGGCCGGGACCGACTACTACGAGCAGTACTTC. Translation gives CASSLAGTDYYEQYF. The V and J genes are TRBV7-9 and TRBJ2-7, with D perhaps TRBD1 or TRBD2 (5 bases each). V gave up 3 bases and J gave up 3 bases, with 15 bases separating them. This CDR3 contains 15 residues. Germline V gene data show CDR1 as SEHNR and CDR2 as FQNEAQ (reference sequence).

The gene calls are TRBV5-5 and TRBJ2-5, with D perhaps matching TRBD2 (5 bases). This CDR3 has 15 amino acids. With 0 bases removed from V and 2 bases from J, the gap between germline ends came to 11 bases. Germline CDR1 reads SGHKS; CDR2 reads YYEKEE (reference sequence). CDR3: CASSLGPTGQETQYF. CDR3 nucleotide sequence: TGTGCCAGCAGCTTGGGACCGACGGGGCAAGAGACCCAGTACTTC. Drawing the rest from reference TRBV5-5 and TRBJ2-5, the complete variable domain is DAGVTQSPTHLIKTRGQQVTLRCSPISGHKSVSWYQQVLGQGPQFIFQYYEKEERGRGNFPDRFSARQFPNYSSELNVNALLLGDSALYLCASSLGPTGQETQYFGPGTRLLVL.

The chain uses TRBV10-3 and TRBJ1-2; D is possibly TRBD1 (6 bases). The germline V and J ends were trimmed by 10 bases and 6 bases, with 18 bases remaining between them. The CDR3 runs to 13 residues. Germline V gene lookup returns CDR1 ENHRY and CDR2 SYGVKD. Here the CDR3 DNA reads TGTGCCAGCAACAACCAGGGGTGGAATGGCTACACCTTC. The encoded protein is CASNNQGWNGYTF.

The V gene is TRBV5-6, the J gene TRBJ2-7; D is uncertain. Germline-derived CDR1 and CDR2 are SGHDT and YYEEEE. CDR3 length: 12 residues. With 3 bases removed from V and 11 bases from J, the gap between germline ends came to 15 bases. The CDR3 DNA reads TGTGCCAGCAGCTGGAGACAAGGGCATAAGTACTTC. Its translation: CASSWRQGHKYF.

The chain employs TRBV6-5 and TRBJ1-4; 8 nucleotides match TRBD1. CDR3 length: 13 amino acids. Looked up from germline, CDR1 is MNHEY and CDR2 is SVGAGI. After removal of 10 bases from V and 7 bases from J, the junction contained 8 bases not matched to a gene. CDR3 amino acids: CAIADRGGEKLFF. The DNA of the CDR3 is TGTGCCATCGCAGACAGGGGTGGTGAAAAACTGTTTTTT.

The chain combines TRBV12-3 or TRBV12-4 with TRBJ1-1; no reliable D call. Trimming stripped 2 bases from V and 8 bases from J, with 9 bases between. The CDR3 spans 12 residues. The CDR3 loop reads CASSLTVSEAFF. The DNA of the CDR3 is TGTGCCAGCAGTTTAACAGTCTCCGAAGCTTTCTTT.